A single sample is the source of the 6 T cell receptor beta chains below, sequenced in a study of shared clonotypes between healthy human individuals. Libraries were prepared by immunoSEQ multiplex PCR; TCRdb keeps only in-frame clonotypes and omits some of them. The profile shows under 1,100,000 clones, 65% to 75% of them singletons. Sample: memory CD4+ T cells sorted from blood. Subset noted: CD45RA-negative fraction. Receptors were obtained from a man aged 18 to 29 in good health.

V is TRBV30 and J is TRBJ2-3, with TRBD2 as a possible D gene (7 bases). CDR1 is GTSNPN and CDR2 is SVGIG in the germline V gene (reference sequence). V lost 0 bases and J 3 bases, leaving 19 bases between the germline ends. CDR3 size: 17 residues. CDR3 nucleotides: TGTGCCTGGAGTGTATTAGGGGGGGGCCTGAGGACAGATACGCAGTATTTT. Its translation: CAWSVLGGGLRTDTQYF.

V is TRBV18 and J is TRBJ1-1; D gene uncertain. Trimming removed 5 bases at V and 10 bases at J, with 11 bases between. The CDR3 sequence is 11 residues long. Germline lookup yields CDR1 KGHSH and CDR2 LQKENI. The CDR3 here is CASSWSLGAFF. The CDR3 DNA reads TGTGCCAGCTCATGGTCGTTAGGAGCTTTCTTT.

Regarding this clone: A read error may produce the germline difference seen at one junction end. This chain connects TRBV6-6 to TRBJ1-4; the D gene is possibly TRBD1 (6 bases). The CDR3 extends over 11 amino acids. Germline lookup yields CDR1 MNHNY and CDR2 SVGAGI (reference sequence). The CDR3 DNA is TGTGCCAGCAGTACCCAGGGGAGGGTAGTTTTT. It is translated as CASSTQGRVVF.

The gene calls are TRBV2 and TRBJ2-5; no clear D gene. Germline V CDR1 and CDR2: SNHLY, FYNNEI. V lost 4 bases and J 5 bases, leaving 8 bases between the germline ends. This CDR3 contains 12 residues. The CDR3 sequence is CASSGDSETQYF. CDR3 nucleotides: TGTGCCAGCAGTGGAGATTCTGAGACCCAGTACTTC.

The V gene is TRBV6-5, the J gene TRBJ2-1, with TRBD2 matching 11 bases. Unmatched junction bases numbered 4, after V lost 5 bases and J lost 4 bases. Germline V lookup: CDR1 MNHEY, CDR2 SVGAGI. This CDR3 region has 15 residues. This chain's CDR3 is CASSGSGGDYNEQFF. DNA for the CDR3: TGTGCCAGCAGTGGTAGCGGGGGGGATTACAATGAGCAGTTCTTC.

This clone was seen more than once but under ten times. The rearrangement uses TRBV10-3 and TRBJ2-5, with no clear D. The CDR3 sequence is 11 residues long. The germline gives CDR1 ENHRY, CDR2 SYGVKD. Trimming removed 4 bases from V and 2 bases from J, with 2 bases in between. CDR3 bases: TGTGCCATCAGTGTACAAGAGACCCAGTACTTC. This gives the protein CAISVQETQYF.